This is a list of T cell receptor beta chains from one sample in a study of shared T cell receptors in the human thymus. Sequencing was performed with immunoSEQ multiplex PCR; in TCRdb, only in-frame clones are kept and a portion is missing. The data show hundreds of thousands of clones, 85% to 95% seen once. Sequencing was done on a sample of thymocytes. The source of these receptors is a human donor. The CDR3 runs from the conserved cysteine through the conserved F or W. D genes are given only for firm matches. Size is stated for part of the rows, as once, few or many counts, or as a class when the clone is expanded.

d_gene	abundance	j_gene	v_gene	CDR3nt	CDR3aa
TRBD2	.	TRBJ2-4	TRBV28	TGTGCCAGCAGTCACAACCTACTCAGCGGGGGGGTAGCCAAAAACATTCAGTACTTC	CASSHNLLSGGVAKNIQYF
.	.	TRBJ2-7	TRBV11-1	TGTGCCAGCAGCTTAGTCGTGTCAGAATACTACGAGCAGTACTTC	CASSLVVSEYYEQYF
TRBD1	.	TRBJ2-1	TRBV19	TGTGCCAGTAATACCCTTCGGGACAGAGTATACAATGAGCAGTTCTTC	CASNTLRDRVYNEQFF
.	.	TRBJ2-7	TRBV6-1	TGTGCCAGCAGTCCCAAGGGTAGCGGATCCTACGAGCAGTACTTC	CASSPKGSGSYEQYF
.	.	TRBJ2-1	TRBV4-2	TGTGCCAGCAGGGCAGCGGATAGCTCCTACAATGAGCAGTTCTTC	CASRAADSSYNEQFF
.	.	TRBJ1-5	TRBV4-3	TGCGCCAGCAGCCAAGAGGAGGGGACAAGGCCCCAGCATTTT	CASSQEEGTRPQHF
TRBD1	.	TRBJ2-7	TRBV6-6	TGTGCCAGCAGTTACGGGACAGGGACCGACGAGCAGTACTTC	CASSYGTGTDEQYF
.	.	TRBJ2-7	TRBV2	TGTGCCAGCAGAGACACTTCCTACGAGCAGTACTTC	CASRDTSYEQYF
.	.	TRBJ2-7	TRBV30	TGTGCCTGGAGGGACCCCGGGCAGGGGAGAGGATACGAGCAGTACTTC	CAWRDPGQGRGYEQYF
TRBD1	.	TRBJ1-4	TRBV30	TGTGCCTGGATTGATGTCCAGGGGGGGGGAGCTAATGAAAAACTGTTTTTT	CAWIDVQGGGANEKLFF
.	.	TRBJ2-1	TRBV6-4	TGTGCCAGCAGTGAATATAGAAAGAATGAGCAGTTCTTC	CASSEYRKNEQFF
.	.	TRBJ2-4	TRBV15	TGTGCCACCAGCAGGAATAACAGGGACAAAGCCAAAAACATTCAGTACTTC	CATSRNNRDKAKNIQYF
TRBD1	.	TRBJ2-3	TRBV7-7	TGTGCCAGCAGCCCCCCTCCGTTGCGGGCAGGGGGCGCGCATACGCAGTATTTT	CASSPPPLRAGGAHTQYF
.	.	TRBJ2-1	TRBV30	TGTGCCTGGGGCCGTCCAGCGGGTGGTATCCACTACAATGAGCAGTTCTTC	CAWGRPAGGIHYNEQFF
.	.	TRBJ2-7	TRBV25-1	TGTGCCAGCAGTTTTTTCCCCAGACAGGAAAGAGGCTACGAGCAGTACTTC	CASSFFPRQERGYEQYF
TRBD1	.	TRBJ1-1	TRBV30	TGTGCCTGGAGTGGAACTTGGGACAGGGTAACGGACACTGAAGCTTTCTTT	CAWSGTWDRVTDTEAFF
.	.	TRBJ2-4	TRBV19	TGTGCCAGTAGTATAGATTGGTCCAGCGCCAAAAACATTCAGTACTTC	CASSIDWSSAKNIQYF
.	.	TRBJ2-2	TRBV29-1	TGCAGCGTTGCCGGGGGCGCCGATAACGGGGAGCTGTTTTTT	CSVAGGADNGELFF
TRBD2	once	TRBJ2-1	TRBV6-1	TGTGCCAGCAGTGAAACTAGCGGGAGATACAATGAGCAGTTCTTC	CASSETSGRYNEQFF
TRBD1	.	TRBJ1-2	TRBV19	TGTGCCAGTAGTATAGAGGCGCCTTCACGATCCGGGACAGGGCGATGTGGCTACACCTTC	CASSIEAPSRSGTGRCGYTF
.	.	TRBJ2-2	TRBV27	TGTGCCAGCAGCTACAGCACCGGGGAGCTGTTTTTT	CASSYSTGELFF
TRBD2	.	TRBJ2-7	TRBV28	TGTGCCAGCACCTTAGCGGGAGGGACCTACGAGCAGTACTTC	CASTLAGGTYEQYF
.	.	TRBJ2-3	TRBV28	TGTGCCAGCAGTTTGTCCCCCAGCTTGAGCCCCACAGATACGCAGTATTTT	CASSLSPSLSPTDTQYF
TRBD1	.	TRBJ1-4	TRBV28	TGTGCCAGCAGGATACAGGGGTACCCCAATGAAAAACTGTTTTTT	CASRIQGYPNEKLFF
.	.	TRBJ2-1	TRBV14	TGTGCCAGCAGCCAAGATCGGAGCGGGCGGTCCAATGAGCAGTTCTTC	CASSQDRSGRSNEQFF
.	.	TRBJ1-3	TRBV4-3	TGCGCCAGCAGCCAAGATCCAAAAGGGACTTCCTGCTCTGGAAACACCATATATTTT	CASSQDPKGTSCSGNTIYF
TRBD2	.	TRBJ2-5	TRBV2	TGTGCCAGCAGTACGGGACTAGCAAAAGAGACCCAGTACTTC	CASSTGLAKETQYF
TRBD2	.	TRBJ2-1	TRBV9	TGTGCCAGCAGCGTAACTAGCGGGAGGCTCAATGAGCAGTTCTTC	CASSVTSGRLNEQFF
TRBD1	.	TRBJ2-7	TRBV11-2	TGTGCCAGCAGCCCACACCCACCGGGACAGGGAGCCTACGAGCAGTACTTC	CASSPHPPGQGAYEQYF
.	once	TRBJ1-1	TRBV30	TGTGCCTGGAGCCCCAGTGGCATGGGGACTGAAGCTTTCTTT	CAWSPSGMGTEAFF
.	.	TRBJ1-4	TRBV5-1	TGCGCCAGCAGCTTGTCCCTATCTGCAACTAATGAAAAACTGTTTTTT	CASSLSLSATNEKLFF
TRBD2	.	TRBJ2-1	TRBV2	TGTGCCAGCAGTGAACGGCTAGCGGGACCCTACAATGAGCAGTTCTTC	CASSERLAGPYNEQFF
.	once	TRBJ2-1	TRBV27	TGTGCCAGCAGTGCTGGGGGGGCATCCTACAATGAGCAGTTCTTC	CASSAGGASYNEQFF
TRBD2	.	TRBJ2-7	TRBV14	TGTGCCAGGGGCGATAGGACTAGCGGTTCCTACGAGCAGTACTTC	CARGDRTSGSYEQYF
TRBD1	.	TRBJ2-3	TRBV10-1	TGCGCCAGCAGTGAGTTTAGAGGGGGCGCATCGGATACGCAGTATTTT	CASSEFRGGASDTQYF
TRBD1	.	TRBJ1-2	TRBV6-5	TGTGCCAGCAGCTCCCCCGGGACAGGACGCTATGGCTACACCTTC	CASSSPGTGRYGYTF
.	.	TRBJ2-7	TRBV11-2	TGTGCCAGCAGCTTAGAAGGCGAGCAGTACTTC	CASSLEGEQYF
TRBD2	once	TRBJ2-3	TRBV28	TGTGCCAGCAGTATCCTAGCGGGAGGTCGGACAGATACGCAGTATTTT	CASSILAGGRTDTQYF
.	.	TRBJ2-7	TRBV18	TGTGCCAGCTCACCACCGCCGGGCTTCAACTTAAGGTACGAGCAGTACTTC	CASSPPPGFNLRYEQYF
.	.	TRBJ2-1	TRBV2	TGTGCCACCCCGGGACCGCTTGAGCAGTTCTTC	CATPGPLEQFF
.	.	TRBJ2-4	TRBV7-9	TGTGCCAGCAGCGTAGGACAGGGAGGGTCGGGGGTAGCCAAAAACATTCAGTACTTC	CASSVGQGGSGVAKNIQYF
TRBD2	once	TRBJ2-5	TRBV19	TGTGCCAGTAGGGGGGGAGGGCCGTTTCGCGAGAAGACCCAGTACTTC	CASRGGGPFREKTQYF
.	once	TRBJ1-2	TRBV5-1	TGCGCCAGCAGCTCTCCCGAGCCTAAGGGGGGAATTGGCTACACCTTC	CASSSPEPKGGIGYTF
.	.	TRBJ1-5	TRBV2	TGTGCCAGCAGCTCCACCGGGACACAAGGGAATCAGCCCCAGCATTTT	CASSSTGTQGNQPQHF
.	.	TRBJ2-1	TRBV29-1	TGCAGCGTTGAGTTCTCCCTTGAAAGCTCCTACAATGAGCAGTTCTTC	CSVEFSLESSYNEQFF
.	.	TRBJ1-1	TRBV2	TGTGCCAGCAGTGAAAGGGGCAGGACCAGGCCTTCCGTATTCATGAACACTGAAGCTTTCTTT	CASSERGRTRPSVFMNTEAFF
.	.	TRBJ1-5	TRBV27	TGTGCCAGCAGTCACCAAACAGATAGCAATCAGCCCCAGCATTTT	CASSHQTDSNQPQHF
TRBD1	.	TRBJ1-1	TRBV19	TGTGCCAGTAGCGCCGGACAGGGGGTTGGGAACACTGAAGCTTTCTTT	CASSAGQGVGNTEAFF
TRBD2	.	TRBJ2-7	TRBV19	TGTGCCACTCTGAGCGGGACTAGCTCCCACGAGCAGTACTTC	CATLSGTSSHEQYF
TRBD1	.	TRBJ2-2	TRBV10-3	TGTGCCATGAATGGACAGGGGTGGGACACCGGGGAGCTGTTTTTT	CAMNGQGWDTGELFF
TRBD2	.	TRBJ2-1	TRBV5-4	TGTGCCAGCAGAGGTCCCGGACTAGGCCCCTACAATGAGCAGTTCTTC	CASRGPGLGPYNEQFF
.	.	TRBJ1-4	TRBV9	TGTGCCAGCAGCGTAGAAAAGCCGGGGGCCCTTAATGAAAAACTGTTTTTT	CASSVEKPGALNEKLFF
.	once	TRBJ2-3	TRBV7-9	TGTGCCAGCAGCTTAACCCGGCGGGATACGCAGTATTTT	CASSLTRRDTQYF
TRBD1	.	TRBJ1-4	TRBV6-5	TGTGCCAGCAGTGCGACAGGGGAGGTTAATGAAAAACTGTTTTTT	CASSATGEVNEKLFF
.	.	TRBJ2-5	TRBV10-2	TGCGCCACCACCGGGGCCCAAGGGGAGACCCAGTACTTC	CATTGAQGETQYF
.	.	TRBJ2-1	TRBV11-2	TGTGCCAGCAGTCGGCGGGACTTCTACAATGAGCAGTTCTTC	CASSRRDFYNEQFF
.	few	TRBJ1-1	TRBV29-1	TGCAGCGTTGAGTCACGGACGAACACTGAAGCTTTCTTT	CSVESRTNTEAFF
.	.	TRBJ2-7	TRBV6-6	TGTGCCAGCAGTTTCCGCCAGCGTGAGGGATCCTACGAGCAGTACTTC	CASSFRQREGSYEQYF
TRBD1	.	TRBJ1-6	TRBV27	TGTGCCAGCAGTTTAGGTGACAGGGGGTCACCCCTCCACTTT	CASSLGDRGSPLHF
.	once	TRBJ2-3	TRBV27	TGTGCCAGCAGTTTCGGCGCAGATACGCAGTATTTT	CASSFGADTQYF